This TCR beta chain appears in the sequencing data of a study of cytomegalovirus exposure and HLA in healthy donors. About the study: The Caucasian-associated ancestry cluster contained 75% to 85% of the approximately 390 genotyped donors.

To note about this clone: Antigen: not known.

Study-wide findings and caveats: Data from an earlier analysis indicated that most TCR beta V segments were productive either about 87% or about 30% of the time. A later analysis, which compared TCR beta chains of equal frequency, found the HLA-associated ones more clonally expanded.

The PCR used 60 Vbeta and 13 Jbeta primers. TCRdb's table, derived via immunoSEQ multiplex PCR, lists solely in-frame clones and lacks some. The sample lists over 120,000 clones, over 65% seen once, with around 3.2% in the top ten. The CDR3 spans 13 residues. V lost 7 bases, J lost 0 bases, and 9 bases lay in between. CDR1 and CDR2 (germline): ENHRY, SYGVKD. The sample was PBMCs. The source of this sequence is a female donor in good health and CMV-seronegative. The rearrangement links TRBV10-3 to TRBJ1-1, with unresolved D. The CDR3 sequence: CAINSIMNTEAFF. The CDR3, as DNA: TGTGCCATCAATTCTATAATGAACACTGAAGCTTTCTTT.